The T cell receptor (beta chain) under discussion was sequenced for a study of T cells in Graves' hyperthyroidism and ophthalmopathy. Study-wide results and limits: Most thyroid clonotypes expanded above 0.001 appeared in blood too.

Points on this clonotype: Its target is unknown. The CDR3 ends on some other residue instead of the conserved phenylalanine or tryptophan, so this is likely a read error.

Germline CDR1 and CDR2: SEHNR and FQNEAQ (reference sequence). The ends lost 4 bases at V and 4 bases at J; junction bases unmatched: 6. The CDR3 is 14 residues long. The investigators amplified TCR beta CDR3 regions from RNA transcripts. HTBI primers were the set used in a first-round RT-PCR of the TCR CDR3. TCRdb re-called the multiplex PCR reads through MiXCR, storing one row per CDR3 protein. The sample includes 35,000 to 40,000 distinct CDR3 sequences, 49% of them seen just once. Newly diagnosed patients aged 18 to 65 had hyperthyroidism of under 2 months' duration. Based on clinical symptoms, serum thyroxine and TRAb, thyroid ultrasound and orbital computed tomography, diagnoses were reached.

This chain links TRBV7-9 with TRBJ1-1, with TRBD1 identical over 7 bases. This TCR came from a woman aged 50 to 60 with Graves' hyperthyroidism that later progressed to Graves' ophthalmopathy. The sequencing sample was made of blood. In DNA, the CDR3 is TGTGCCAGCAGCTCCATGACAGGGAGCACTGAAGCTTTCTGT. Encoded protein: CASSSMTGSTEAFC.